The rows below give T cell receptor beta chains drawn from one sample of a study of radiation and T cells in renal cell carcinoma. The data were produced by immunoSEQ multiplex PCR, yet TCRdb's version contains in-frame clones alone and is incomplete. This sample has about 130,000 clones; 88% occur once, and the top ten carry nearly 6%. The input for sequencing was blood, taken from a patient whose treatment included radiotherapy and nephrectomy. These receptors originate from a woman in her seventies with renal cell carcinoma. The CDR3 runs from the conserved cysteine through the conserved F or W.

cdr3_aa: CASSRVKDGNTIYF; v_call: TRBV4-3
cdr3_aa: CASSQDAYSQPQHF; v_call: TRBV7-2
cdr3_aa: CASSLARKEKLFF; v_call: TRBV7-2
cdr3_aa: CASSEARTGAFF; v_call: TRBV2
cdr3_aa: CASSLDGTGIEKLFF; v_call: TRBV5-1
cdr3_aa: CASSAPRSPSYNEQFF; v_call: TRBV19
cdr3_aa: CASIPLGPGPEQYF; v_call: TRBV27
cdr3_aa: CASRIRGDYGYTF; v_call: TRBV19
cdr3_aa: CASSSLGGSYGYTF; v_call: TRBV5-4
cdr3_aa: CASSYSYGYTF; v_call: TRBV28
cdr3_aa: CAISETRTSGGNTGELFF; v_call: TRBV10-3
cdr3_aa: CASSQTGTDPYNEQFF; v_call: TRBV4-1
cdr3_aa: CASSVAGTAPYEQYF; v_call: TRBV9
cdr3_aa: CASSPSNTEAFF; v_call: TRBV7-9
cdr3_aa: CASIPGGGVNEQFF; v_call: TRBV5-1
cdr3_aa: CASSWTDYSGNTIYF; v_call: TRBV5-6
cdr3_aa: CASRTGGSGANVLTF; v_call: TRBV19
cdr3_aa: CASRGPGAHTDTQYF; v_call: TRBV19
cdr3_aa: CASSQEAGPYEQYF; v_call: TRBV4-3
cdr3_aa: CASSLAGGDQPQHF; v_call: TRBV5-6
cdr3_aa: CASSPRGGRNTGELFF; v_call: TRBV5-1
cdr3_aa: CASSFQWNSPLHF; v_call: TRBV5-1
cdr3_aa: CASSLQGSRVAGELFF; v_call: TRBV19
cdr3_aa: CASSQGVAAGRDTQYF; v_call: TRBV14
cdr3_aa: CASSYGATEAFF; v_call: TRBV6-5
cdr3_aa: CASSTQTGWVSEAFF; v_call: TRBV19
cdr3_aa: CASSPLPGQGYTRTDTQYF; v_call: TRBV18
cdr3_aa: CASSATSGGAKDIQYF; v_call: TRBV9
cdr3_aa: CASSTHPDPNTGELFF; v_call: TRBV5-4
cdr3_aa: CASSEGTRGEQYF; v_call: TRBV19
cdr3_aa: CASSQVTATYGYTF; v_call: TRBV14
cdr3_aa: CASSLVAGARSGANVLTF; v_call: TRBV5-1
cdr3_aa: CASSLRKDYGYTF; v_call: TRBV7-9
cdr3_aa: CASSSQGENTEAFF; v_call: TRBV5-1
cdr3_aa: CASSSSTDTQYF; v_call: TRBV13
cdr3_aa: CASSIDGSSGNTIYF; v_call: TRBV19
cdr3_aa: CASSSLADQPQHF; v_call: TRBV7-2
cdr3_aa: CASSRDSASSGYTF; v_call: TRBV7-2
cdr3_aa: CASGRSVRDTDTQYF; v_call: TRBV4-1
cdr3_aa: CASRADRAGANVLTF; v_call: TRBV19
cdr3_aa: CASSFPAGTGGYEQYF; v_call: TRBV5-1
cdr3_aa: CASSRDVSYEQYF; v_call: TRBV5-1
cdr3_aa: CASSRGQGGAYEQYF; v_call: TRBV6-5